This T cell receptor beta chain comes out of a study of a mutant IDH1 vaccine in newly diagnosed glioma. This CDR3 comprises 18 residues. CDR1 is KGHSH and CDR2 is LQKENI in the germline V gene. V lost 4 bases and J 1 base, leaving 19 bases between the germline ends. Note on this clone: Antigen: not known.

TCRdb's table, derived via immunoSEQ multiplex PCR, lists solely in-frame clones and lacks some. This sample has about 85,000 clones; 85% to 90% occur once, and the top ten carry 0.6% to 0.95%. The time point denotes: week 47, end of study. Mutant IDH1 20-mer peptide, at 300 ug, made up each vaccine dose, with topical imiquimod. The source material was PBMCs, sampled from a glioma patient whose treatment included an IDH1 peptide vaccine. This clonotype originated in a woman between 45 and 65 years old with glioma. This sequence joins TRBV18 and TRBJ2-2, with D tentatively TRBD1 (6 bases). The DNA of the CDR3 is TGTGCCAGCTCACTATGGGACAAGCCTTTCCTGAACACCGGGGAGCTGTTTTTT. As protein: CASSLWDKPFLNTGELFF. Drawing the rest from reference TRBV18 and TRBJ2-2, the complete variable domain is NAGVMQNPRHLVRRRGQEARLRCSPMKGHSHVYWYRQLPEEGLKFMVYLQKENIIDESGMPKERFSAEFPKEGPSILRIQQVVRGDSAAYFCASSLWDKPFLNTGELFFGEGSRLTVL.